This T cell receptor beta chain was retrieved from a study of PD-1 blockade in classical Hodgkin lymphoma. Of note for this clone: Its target is not known.

The time point: cycle 4 day 1 (C4D1), after 6 weeks of nivolumab. Patients all relapsed after autologous stem cell transplantation, and there was variation in brentuximab vedotin exposure. The length of the CDR3 is 15 residues. With V trimmed by 10 bases and J by 0 bases, 8 bases remained unmatched. Germline V CDR1 and CDR2: MNHNS, SASEGT. Libraries were prepared by immunoSEQ multiplex PCR; TCRdb keeps only in-frame clonotypes and omits some of them. Here the sample spans under 60,000 clones, roughly 86% being singletons. Whole-study findings and limits: It was CD4+ TCR diversity, not CD8+, that rose significantly by C4D1.

The chain joins TRBV6-1 to TRBJ1-4; TRBD1 matches 7 bases. The source material was peripheral blood mononuclear cells (PBMCs), sampled before the fourth cycle of nivolumab. The TCR sequence derives from a human donor with classical Hodgkin lymphoma. CDR3 nucleotides: TGTGCCATCACGACAGGGTTCACAACTAATGAAAAACTGTTTTTT. Encoded protein: CAITTGFTTNEKLFF.